The present T cell receptor (beta chain) was sequenced within a study of blood T cell repertoires in COVID-19. Germline CDR1 reads LGHDT; CDR2 reads YNNKEL (reference sequence). The CDR3 length is 15 residues. V lost 4 bases and J lost 4; bases outside the gene matches: 7. TCRdb's table, derived via immunoSEQ multiplex PCR, lists solely in-frame clones and lacks some. The sample lists more than 200,000 clones; approximately 87% were seen once. As to this clone: Different DNA sequences within this sample yield the same CDR3.

Sequencing was done on a sample of peripheral blood. The TCR originated in a woman in her 70s with active or convalescent COVID-19. The chain employs TRBV3-1 (or the pseudogene TRBV3-2) and TRBJ1-3; 7 bases line up with TRBD1. The CDR3 DNA is TGTGCCAGCAGCCCCTTGACAGGGAGCGGAAACACCATATATTTT. This sequence encodes CASSPLTGSGNTIYF.